These T cell receptor beta chains were read from a single sample in a study of shared clonotypes between healthy human individuals. Repertoires were generated with immunoSEQ multiplex PCR, while TCRdb's copy carries only in-frame clones and drops some. The table has over 850,000 clones, 78% seen once. Specimen: memory CD4+ T cells from PBMCs. The origin of the receptors is a man younger than 35 in good health. Some clones in this sample may be carry-over from other donors' samples. Each CDR3 is given with its conserved first and last residue. The D gene is left open where the match is weak. Clone size is given for some rows only: seen once, a few or many times, or a class if the clone is expanded.

cdr3_length,v_call,clone_size,d_call,cdr3_aa
16,TRBV28,-,TRBD2,CASSLLPTSGEGTQYF
14,TRBV19,-,-,CASSQPGTNYGYTF
12,TRBV29-1,-,TRBD1,CSVAGQNEKLFF
14,TRBV28,-,-,CASSFIARATEAFF
16,TRBV5-1,-,TRBD1,CASSRRQGTGYEKLFF
16,TRBV9,-,-,CASSVWAGANTGELFF
14,TRBV19,-,TRBD2,CASASGTNRDEQYF
13,TRBV11-2,-,-,CASSRGGGEKLFF
15,TRBV6-5,-,-,CASRISGPRGNTQYF
14,TRBV2,once,-,CASEAGYGWDGYTF
11,TRBV6-5,-,-,CASSYSHIQYF
15,TRBV28,once,-,CASSSPTGANEKLFF
17,TRBV18,once,-,CASSPPRASPGSYEQYF
14,TRBV30,-,TRBD2,CACVGTSGIGTQYF
15,TRBV28,-,TRBD2,CASTVMLGLANEQYF
11,TRBV11-2,once,-,CASSSAFREYF
13,TRBV5-1,-,-,CASSPGPLETQYF
14,TRBV5-1,once,-,CASSLVGGPIEQYF
15,TRBV4-1,-,-,CASSPRDPSKDEQYF
14,TRBV7-2,-,TRBD2,CASSSAGGSYEQYF
16,TRBV9,many,-,CASSVGVGATNEKLFF
17,TRBV2,-,-,CAGTRDAAPSGANVLTF
15,TRBV9,few,-,CASSVVDYAYNEQFF
18,TRBV4-3,-,-,CASSRHRGTAISGNTIYF
14,TRBV5-1,-,-,CASSRRVDVDTQYF
15,TRBV30,-,TRBD1,CAWSVTGASNQPQHF
14,TRBV6-1,-,-,CASKFPGEGTEAFF
14,TRBV18,once,-,CASSTRTMYNEQFF
13,TRBV30,-,-,CAWTAGGPQPQHF
14,TRBV7-2,-,TRBD1,CASRPTGTGGGYTF
14,TRBV2,-,-,CASSVQGRNQPQHF
17,TRBV4-1,-,-,CASNRQFESSGANVLTF
15,TRBV10-3,-,-,CAISGVTANTGELFF
14,TRBV7-6,-,-,CASSLDRGSYEQYF
14,TRBV2,once,-,CASSDQGLGYEQYF
13,TRBV7-8,-,-,CASSKQNQETQYF
15,TRBV6-6,-,TRBD1,CASSYSGQGQETQYF
16,TRBV4-2,-,TRBD2,CASSQEFSGSYNEQFF
15,TRBV5-1,-,TRBD2,CASSLIAGSTYEQYF
16,TRBV15,-,-,CATSSRRGAFSYEQYF
13,TRBV18,-,TRBD2,CASSGTSGNEQFF
14,TRBV19,-,TRBD1,CASNRGTANYGYTF
13,TRBV4-2,-,-,CASSQTWWEKLFF
15,TRBV28,-,-,CASSLGGLLTDTQYF
18,TRBV4-3,few,-,CASSQDWAGTSPGDTQYF
15,TRBV5-1,-,-,CASSLAIAKGDGYTF
15,TRBV6-5,-,TRBD2,CASSLSLASSYEQYF
14,TRBV11-2,-,-,CASSLPKDGIIQYF
13,TRBV6-1,-,-,CASSRGAGNTIYF
14,TRBV11-2,few,-,CASSLAVGDTEAFF
15,TRBV30,-,-,CAWGGPGMKVRALFF
16,TRBV18,-,TRBD1,CASSPWGQGSPYEQYF
12,TRBV5-1,-,-,CASSVLAETQYF
13,TRBV7-3,many,TRBD2,CASGLAGGYEQYF
14,TRBV19,-,-,CASSIEGGGPEAFF
14,TRBV7-2,-,-,CASSLLGGPYEQYF
15,TRBV28,-,-,CATNHAGTGSKKLFF
16,TRBV19,few,-,CASSTLPGGSNQPQHF
13,TRBV12-5,-,-,CASGNTGTGELFF
15,TRBV5-1,-,TRBD1,CASSLGGTGTYGYTF